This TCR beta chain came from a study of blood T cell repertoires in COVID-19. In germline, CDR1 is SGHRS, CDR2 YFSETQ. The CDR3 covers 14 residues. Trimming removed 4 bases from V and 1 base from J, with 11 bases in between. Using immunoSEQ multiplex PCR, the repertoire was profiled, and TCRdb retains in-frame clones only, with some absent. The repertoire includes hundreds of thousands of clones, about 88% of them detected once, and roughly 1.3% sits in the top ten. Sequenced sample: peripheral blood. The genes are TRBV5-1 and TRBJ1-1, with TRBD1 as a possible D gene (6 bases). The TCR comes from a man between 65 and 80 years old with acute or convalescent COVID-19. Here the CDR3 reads CASSSPGANTEAFF. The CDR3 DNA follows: TGCGCCAGCAGCAGCCCAGGGGCGAACACTGAAGCTTTCTTT.